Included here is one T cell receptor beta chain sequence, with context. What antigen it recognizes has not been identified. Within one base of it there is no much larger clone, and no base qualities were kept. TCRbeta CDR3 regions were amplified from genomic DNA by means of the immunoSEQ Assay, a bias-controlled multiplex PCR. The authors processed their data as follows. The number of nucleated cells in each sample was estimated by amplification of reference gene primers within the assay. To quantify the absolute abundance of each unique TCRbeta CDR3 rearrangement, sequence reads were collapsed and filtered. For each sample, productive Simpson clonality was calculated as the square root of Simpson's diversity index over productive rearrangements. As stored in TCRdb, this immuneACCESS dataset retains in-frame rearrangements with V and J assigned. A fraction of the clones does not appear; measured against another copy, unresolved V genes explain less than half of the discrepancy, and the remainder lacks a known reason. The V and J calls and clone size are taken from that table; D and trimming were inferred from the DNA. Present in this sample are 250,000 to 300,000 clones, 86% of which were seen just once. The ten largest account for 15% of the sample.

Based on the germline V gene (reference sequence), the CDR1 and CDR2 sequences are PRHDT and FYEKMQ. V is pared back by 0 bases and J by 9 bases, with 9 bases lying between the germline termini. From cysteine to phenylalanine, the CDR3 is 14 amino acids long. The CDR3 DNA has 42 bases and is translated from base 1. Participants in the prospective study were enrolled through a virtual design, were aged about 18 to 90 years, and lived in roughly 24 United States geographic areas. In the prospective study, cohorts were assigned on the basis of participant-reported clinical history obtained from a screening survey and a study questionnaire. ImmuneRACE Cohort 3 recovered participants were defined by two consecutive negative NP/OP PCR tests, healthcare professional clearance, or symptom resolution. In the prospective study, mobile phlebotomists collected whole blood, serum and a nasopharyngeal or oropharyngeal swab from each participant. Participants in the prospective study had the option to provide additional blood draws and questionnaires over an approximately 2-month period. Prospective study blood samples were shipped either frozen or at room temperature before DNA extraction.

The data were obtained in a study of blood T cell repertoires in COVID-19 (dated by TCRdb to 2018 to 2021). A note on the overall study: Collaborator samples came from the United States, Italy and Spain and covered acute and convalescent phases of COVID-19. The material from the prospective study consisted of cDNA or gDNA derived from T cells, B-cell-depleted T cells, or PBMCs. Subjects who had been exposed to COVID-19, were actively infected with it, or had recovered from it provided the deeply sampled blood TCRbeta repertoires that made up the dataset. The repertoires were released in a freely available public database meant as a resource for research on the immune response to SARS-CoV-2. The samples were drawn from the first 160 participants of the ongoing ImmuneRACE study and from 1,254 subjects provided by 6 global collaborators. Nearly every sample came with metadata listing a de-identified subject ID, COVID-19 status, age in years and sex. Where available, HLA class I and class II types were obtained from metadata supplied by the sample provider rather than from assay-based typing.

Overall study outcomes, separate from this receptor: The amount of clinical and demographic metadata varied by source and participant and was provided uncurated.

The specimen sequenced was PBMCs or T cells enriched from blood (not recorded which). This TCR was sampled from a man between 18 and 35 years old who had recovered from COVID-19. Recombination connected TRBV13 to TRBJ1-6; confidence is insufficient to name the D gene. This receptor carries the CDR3 CASSLGARISPLHF. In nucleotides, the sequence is TGTGCCAGCAGCTTAGGTGCGAGGATTTCACCCCTCCACTTT. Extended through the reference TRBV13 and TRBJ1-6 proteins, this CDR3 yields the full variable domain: AAGVIQSPRHLIKEKRETATLKCYPIPRHDTVYWYQQGPGQDPQFLISFYEKMQSDKGSIPDRFSAQQFSDYHSELNMSSLELGDSALYFCASSLGARISPLHFGNGTRLTVT.